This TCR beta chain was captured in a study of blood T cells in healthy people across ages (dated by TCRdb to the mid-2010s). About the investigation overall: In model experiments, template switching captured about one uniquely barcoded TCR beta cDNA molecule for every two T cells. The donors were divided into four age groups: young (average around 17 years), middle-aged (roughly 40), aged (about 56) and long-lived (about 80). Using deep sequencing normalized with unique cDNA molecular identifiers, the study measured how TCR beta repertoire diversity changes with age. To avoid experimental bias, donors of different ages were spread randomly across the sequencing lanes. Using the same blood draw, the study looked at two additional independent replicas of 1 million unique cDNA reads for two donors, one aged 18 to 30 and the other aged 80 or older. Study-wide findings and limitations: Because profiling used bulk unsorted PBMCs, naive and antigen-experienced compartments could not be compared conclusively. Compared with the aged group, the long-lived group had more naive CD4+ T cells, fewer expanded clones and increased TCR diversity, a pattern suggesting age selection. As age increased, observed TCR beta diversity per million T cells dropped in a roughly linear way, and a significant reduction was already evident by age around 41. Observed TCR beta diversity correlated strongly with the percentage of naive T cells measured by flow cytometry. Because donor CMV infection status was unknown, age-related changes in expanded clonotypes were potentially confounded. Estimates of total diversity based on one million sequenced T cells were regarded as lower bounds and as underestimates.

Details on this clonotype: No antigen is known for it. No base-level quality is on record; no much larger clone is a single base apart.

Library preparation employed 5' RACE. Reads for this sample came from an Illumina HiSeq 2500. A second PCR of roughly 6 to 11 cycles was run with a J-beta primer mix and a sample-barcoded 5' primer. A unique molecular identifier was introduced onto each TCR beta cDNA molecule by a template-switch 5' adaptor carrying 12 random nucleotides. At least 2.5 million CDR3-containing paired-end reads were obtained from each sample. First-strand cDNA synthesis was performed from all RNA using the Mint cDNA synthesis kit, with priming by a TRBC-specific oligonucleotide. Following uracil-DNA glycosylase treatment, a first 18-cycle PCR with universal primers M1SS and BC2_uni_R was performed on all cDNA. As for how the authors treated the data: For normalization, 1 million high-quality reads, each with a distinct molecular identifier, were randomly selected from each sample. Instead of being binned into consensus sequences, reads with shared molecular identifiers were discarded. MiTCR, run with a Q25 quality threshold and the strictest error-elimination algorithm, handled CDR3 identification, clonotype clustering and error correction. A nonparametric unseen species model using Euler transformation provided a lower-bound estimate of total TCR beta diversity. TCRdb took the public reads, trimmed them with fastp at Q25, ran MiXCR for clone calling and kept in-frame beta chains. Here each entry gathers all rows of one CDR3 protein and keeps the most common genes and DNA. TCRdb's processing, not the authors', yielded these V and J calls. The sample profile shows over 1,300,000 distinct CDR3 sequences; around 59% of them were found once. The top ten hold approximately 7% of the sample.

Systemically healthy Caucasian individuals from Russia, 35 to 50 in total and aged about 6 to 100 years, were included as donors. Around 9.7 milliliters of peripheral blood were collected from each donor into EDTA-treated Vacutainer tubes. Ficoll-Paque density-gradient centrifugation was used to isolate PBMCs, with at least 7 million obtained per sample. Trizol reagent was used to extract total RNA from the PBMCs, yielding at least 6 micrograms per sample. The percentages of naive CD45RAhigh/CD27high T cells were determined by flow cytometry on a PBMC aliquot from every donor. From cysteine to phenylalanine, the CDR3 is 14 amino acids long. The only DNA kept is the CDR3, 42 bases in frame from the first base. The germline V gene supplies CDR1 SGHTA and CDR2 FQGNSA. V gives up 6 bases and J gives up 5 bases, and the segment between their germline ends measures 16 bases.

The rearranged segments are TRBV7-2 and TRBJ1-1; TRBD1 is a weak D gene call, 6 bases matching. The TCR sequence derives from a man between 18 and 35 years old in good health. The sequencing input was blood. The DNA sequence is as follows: TGTGCCAGCAGGGGGGGCGGGTCGACTACTGAAGCTTTCTTT. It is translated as CASRGGGSTTEAFF.